Detailed here is one T cell receptor (beta chain). Antigen specificity is unknown. CDR3 length: 15 residues. CDR1 and CDR2 (germline): SGHRS, YFSETQ. V was pared by 1 base and J by 4 bases, with 12 bases between. The data originate from a study of T-cell memory formation after mild COVID-19. Turning to the study itself: Most TCR clusters belonged to a single donor. General observations from the study: Of the contracting clones, CD4+ ones lay mainly in CM and EM, and CD8+ ones in EMRA. What remained unconfirmed was the SARS-CoV-2 specificity of second-wave clones peaking on day 37.

A single record per CDR3 protein comes from TCRdb applying MiXCR to the 5' RACE reads. The sample holds a few hundred thousand distinct CDR3 sequences, 20% to 25% seen once. This chain joins TRBV5-1 and TRBJ1-5, with D hard to call. Source material: PBMCs or a T cell subset sorted from them (not recorded which). This clonotype originated in a man younger than 35 who had mild COVID-19 (a few samples of this study predate the infection). Cell type and time point are not known. As DNA, the CDR3 is TGCGCCAGCAGCTTGAGAGGGCGGCCGAATCAGCCCCAGCATTTT. Protein sequence: CASSLRGRPNQPQHF.